This is a list of T cell receptor beta chains from one sample in a study of blood T cell repertoires in COVID-19. Sequencing was performed with immunoSEQ multiplex PCR; in TCRdb, only in-frame clones are kept and a portion is missing. The sample carries more than 75,000 clones, about 90% recorded once. The sequencing sample was made of peripheral blood. These receptors were collected from a woman aged 80 or over with acute or convalescent COVID-19. Each CDR3 is given with its conserved first and last residue. Fields, in order: CDR3 protein, CDR3 DNA, clone size, D gene, J gene, V gene. The D gene is left open where the match is weak. Only part of the rows carry a size: once, few, many, or a class if the clone is expanded.

CDR3: CASSPEAGTQPQHF
DNA: TGTGCCAGCAGCCCCGAAGCGGGGACTCAGCCCCAGCATTTT
size: NA
D: NA
J: TRBJ1-5
V: TRBV7-2

CDR3: CASSDAMDTEAFF
DNA: TGTGCCAGCAGTGACGCGATGGACACTGAAGCTTTCTTT
size: NA
D: NA
J: TRBJ1-1
V: TRBV6-1

CDR3: CASRRRTARNEKLFF
DNA: TGTGCCAGCAGAAGACGGACAGCCCGTAATGAAAAACTGTTTTTT
size: few
D: NA
J: TRBJ1-4
V: TRBV2

CDR3: CASSIPGTGHQPQHF
DNA: TGTGCCAGTAGTATCCCCGGGACAGGACATCAGCCCCAGCATTTT
size: once
D: TRBD1
J: TRBJ1-5
V: TRBV19

CDR3: CASSRPGQYNSPLHF
DNA: TGTGCCAGCAGCCGTCCGGGACAGTATAATTCACCCCTCCACTTT
size: NA
D: TRBD1
J: TRBJ1-6
V: TRBV14

CDR3: CASSHGDRAIGYTF
DNA: TGTGCCAGCAGTCACGGGGACAGGGCTATCGGCTACACCTTC
size: NA
D: TRBD1
J: TRBJ1-2
V: TRBV27

CDR3: CAWSLNYEQYF
DNA: TGTGCCTGGAGTTTAAACTACGAGCAGTACTTC
size: few
D: NA
J: TRBJ2-7
V: TRBV30

CDR3: CASSLTPTSVSSYNEQFF
DNA: TGTGCCAGCAGTCTCACTCCGACTAGCGTAAGCTCCTACAATGAGCAGTTCTTC
size: NA
D: TRBD2
J: TRBJ2-1
V: TRBV27

CDR3: CASSLQGSDTQYF
DNA: TGTGCCAGCAGCCTACAGGGTTCAGATACGCAGTATTTT
size: NA
D: NA
J: TRBJ2-3
V: TRBV7-2

CDR3: CASSYPGQGIEKLFF
DNA: TGTGCCAGCAGTTACCCCGGGCAGGGAATAGAAAAACTGTTTTTT
size: NA
D: NA
J: TRBJ1-4
V: TRBV6-2/TRBV6-3

CDR3: CASSFTGGLGNEQFF
DNA: TGTGCCAGCAGTTTTACGGGAGGACTGGGCAATGAGCAGTTCTTC
size: NA
D: TRBD2
J: TRBJ2-1
V: TRBV6-2/TRBV6-3

CDR3: CASSMKQGRNTEAFF
DNA: TGTGCCAGTAGTATGAAACAGGGGAGAAACACTGAAGCTTTCTTT
size: NA
D: TRBD1
J: TRBJ1-1
V: TRBV19

CDR3: CASTQLGTSGGHSTDTQYF
DNA: TGCGCCAGCACCCAATTAGGGACTAGCGGGGGGCATAGCACAGATACGCAGTATTTT
size: NA
D: TRBD2
J: TRBJ2-3
V: TRBV5-1

CDR3: CASGFFRGGGNTEAFF
DNA: TGTGCCAGCGGTTTTTTTAGGGGGGGCGGCAACACTGAAGCTTTCTTT
size: NA
D: NA
J: TRBJ1-1
V: TRBV27

CDR3: CASSFSSSTDTQYF
DNA: TGTGCCAGCAGTTTTAGCAGTAGCACAGATACGCAGTATTTT
size: once
D: NA
J: TRBJ2-3
V: TRBV6-5

CDR3: CASSVAGGSEAFF
DNA: TGTGCCAGCAGCGTAGCAGGGGGATCTGAAGCTTTCTTT
size: once
D: TRBD1
J: TRBJ1-1
V: TRBV9

CDR3: CATSRVVSGGSDTQYF
DNA: TGTGCCACCAGCAGAGTGGTTAGCGGGGGGTCGGATACGCAGTATTTT
size: NA
D: TRBD2
J: TRBJ2-3
V: TRBV15

CDR3: CASRGRVNEQFF
DNA: TGTGCCAGCCGGGGGAGGGTCAATGAGCAGTTCTTC
size: NA
D: TRBD2
J: TRBJ2-1
V: TRBV18

CDR3: CASSESTGALGEQYF
DNA: TGTGCCAGCAGTGAAAGTACAGGCGCGTTGGGAGAGCAGTACTTC
size: NA
D: NA
J: TRBJ2-7
V: TRBV6-1

CDR3: CASSGAGGPYEQYF
DNA: TGCGCCAGCAGTGGGGCGGGAGGGCCCTACGAGCAGTACTTC
size: NA
D: TRBD2
J: TRBJ2-7
V: TRBV5-1

CDR3: CASSPTPYYEQYF
DNA: TGTGCCAGCAGCCCGACACCCTACTACGAGCAGTACTTC
size: NA
D: NA
J: TRBJ2-7
V: TRBV6-5

CDR3: CASSLAREDIQYF
DNA: TGTGCCAGCAGCTTAGCCAGGGAGGACATTCAGTACTTC
size: NA
D: NA
J: TRBJ2-4
V: TRBV7-2

CDR3: CASSDRSLINQPQHF
DNA: TGTGCCAGCAGTGACAGAAGCCTGATCAATCAGCCCCAGCATTTT
size: NA
D: NA
J: TRBJ1-5
V: TRBV6-2/TRBV6-3

CDR3: CASSITSTYEQYF
DNA: TGTGCCAGCAGTATTACTTCTACCTACGAGCAGTACTTC
size: few
D: NA
J: TRBJ2-7
V: TRBV6-5

CDR3: CASSLTSRGSDTQYF
DNA: TGTGCCAGCAGCTTAACGTCCCGGGGGAGCGATACGCAGTATTTT
size: NA
D: NA
J: TRBJ2-3
V: TRBV7-3

CDR3: CASSVGSLVGAGELFF
DNA: TGTGCCAGCAGTGTGGGTAGCCTAGTGGGTGCCGGGGAGCTGTTTTTT
size: NA
D: NA
J: TRBJ2-2
V: TRBV2

CDR3: CASSQPSGGEETQYF
DNA: TGTGCCAGCAGCCAACCTAGCGGGGGGGAAGAGACCCAGTACTTC
size: NA
D: TRBD2
J: TRBJ2-5
V: TRBV3-1/TRBV3-2

CDR3: CASSSSYSNQPQHF
DNA: TGTGCCAGCAGCTCCAGTTATAGCAATCAGCCCCAGCATTTT
size: NA
D: NA
J: TRBJ1-5
V: TRBV5-4

CDR3: CASSQDSSSGRETQYF
DNA: TGTGCCAGCAGCCAAGATTCGTCCAGCGGGAGGGAGACCCAGTACTTC
size: NA
D: TRBD2
J: TRBJ2-5
V: TRBV14

CDR3: CASSEIAGTDTQYF
DNA: TGCGCCAGCAGTGAAATAGCGGGAACAGATACGCAGTATTTT
size: NA
D: TRBD2
J: TRBJ2-3
V: TRBV10-1

CDR3: CASTEDTDNEQFF
DNA: TGTGCCAGCACCGAGGACACAGACAATGAGCAGTTCTTC
size: NA
D: NA
J: TRBJ2-1
V: TRBV7-9